These 32 T cell receptor beta chains share one sample of origin, sequenced in a study of T cell repertoires in cytomegalovirus infection. TCRdb used MiXCR to reprocess the reads, holding one entry per CDR3 protein. The sample has around 100,000 distinct CDR3 sequences, roughly two fifths seen once; the top ten hold about 76%. These receptors' targets are unknown. The sample consisted of CD8+ T cells from cultured PBMCs, taken from culture after CMV antigen stimulation. The receptors shown here come from a human donor in good health (CMV status not recorded). Some clones in this sample may be carry-over from other donors' samples.

This clonotype was seen more than once but under ten times. The V and J genes are TRBV28 and TRBJ1-3, with TRBD1 matching 7 bases. The V segment lost 5 bases and the J segment 8 bases; nucleotides outside the gene matches: 21. The CDR3 is made up of 18 amino acids. Germline V gene sequence: CDR1 MDHEN, CDR2 SYDVKM. CDR3 DNA: TGTGCCAGCAGTAGACAGGGCGTACCCACCCGCCAATCGGACACCATATATTTT. Its translation is CASSRQGVPTRQSDTIYF. The entire variable domain, with the rest obtained from reference TRBV28 and TRBJ1-3, is as follows: DVKVTQSSRYLVKRTGEKVFLECVQDMDHENMFWYRQDPGLGLRLIYFSYDVKMKEKGDIPEGYSVSREKKERFSLILESASTNQTSMYLCASSRQGVPTRQSDTIYFGEGSWLTVV.

This clonotype was seen more than once but under ten times. J is TRBJ2-3 and V is TRBV27; TRBD2 agrees at 9 bases. This CDR3 has 15 residues. Trimming at V came to 7 bases and at J to 2 bases, leaving 7 bases not matched to a gene. The germline V gene has CDR1 MNHEY and CDR2 SMNVEV (reference sequence). CDR3 protein: CASMLAGSHTDTQYF. CDR3 nucleotides: TGTGCCAGCATGCTAGCGGGGAGTCACACAGATACGCAGTATTTT.

This clonotype came up a few times. The chain links TRBV11-1 to TRBJ2-1; TRBD2 matches 10 bases. Trimming took 3 bases from V and 5 from J; bases not matched to a gene: 4. The length of the CDR3 is 15 residues. Germline V gene sequence: CDR1 SGHAT, CDR2 FQDESV (reference sequence). CDR3 DNA sequence: TGTGCCAGCAGCTTCCCTAGCGGGGGTGACAATGAGCAGTTCTTC. Translating gives CASSFPSGGDNEQFF.

In nucleotides, the CDR3 is TGTGCCAGCAGCCAAGATCCAACTAGCGGGGGGGCGGGCACAGATACGCAGTATTTT. Translating gives CASSQDPTSGGAGTDTQYF. The rearrangement joins TRBV3-1 to TRBJ2-3, with TRBD2 matching over 13 bases. The CDR3 has 19 amino acids. Germline V gene data show CDR1 as LGHDT and CDR2 as YNNKEL (reference sequence). The J segment lost 1 base and the V segment lost 0 bases, leaving 7 bases of the junction unmatched.

This clonotype was observed a handful of times. The V and J genes are TRBV7-8 and TRBJ2-4, with 7 positions matching TRBD2. This CDR3 has 15 amino acids. Germline values: CDR1 SGHVS, CDR2 FQNEAQ. Unmatched junction bases numbered 6, after V lost 0 bases and J lost 7 bases. The CDR3 region is CASSLAGGGGNIQYF. CDR3 nucleotides: TGTGCCAGCAGCTTAGCAGGCGGGGGAGGGAACATTCAGTACTTC. The full variable domain, in which reference TRBV7-8 and TRBJ2-4 provide the parts outside the CDR3, is GAGVSQSPRYKVAKRGQDVALRCDPISGHVSLFWYQQALGQGPEFLTYFQNEAQLDKSGLPSDRFFAERPEGSVSTLKIQRTQQEDSAVYLCASSLAGGGGNIQYFGAGTRLSVL.

The CDR3 bases are TGCAGTGCTAGAGATCAAAGGCAGGATAGCTCCTATAATTCACCCCTCCACTTT. This codes for CSARDQRQDSSYNSPLHF. This chain links TRBV20-1 with TRBJ1-6, with unresolved D. CDR1 is DFQATT, CDR2 SNEGSKA, per germline (reference sequence). CDR3 length equals 18 residues. V was pared by 0 bases and J by 0 bases, with 15 bases between.

The chain uses TRBV12-5 and TRBJ1-5; TRBD1 is a possible D gene (6 bases). V was trimmed by 3 bases and J by 6 bases, leaving 12 bases between them. The CDR3 loop spans 14 amino acids. The germline V gene encodes CDR1 LGHNT and CDR2 FRNRAP. CDR3 sequence: CASGFRRGLQPQHF. Written as DNA, the CDR3 is TGTGCTAGTGGTTTCCGCCGGGGGCTTCAGCCCCAGCATTTT.

The J gene is TRBJ2-7, the V gene TRBV29-1; D is uncertain. V was trimmed by 5 bases and J by 4 bases, leaving 12 bases between them. In germline, CDR1 is SQVTM, CDR2 ANQGSEA. This CDR3 contains 12 residues. The CDR3 region has the DNA TGCAGCGTTAGGTGGGGTATGTACGAGCAGTACTTC. Residues: CSVRWGMYEQYF.

This clonotype turned up a few times. The chain employs TRBV28 and TRBJ1-2, with 7 bases fitting TRBD1. The CDR3 extends over 13 amino acids. CDR1 and CDR2 from the germline V gene are MDHEN and SYDVKM. The J segment lost 8 bases and the V segment lost 6 bases, leaving 9 bases of the junction unmatched. As DNA, the CDR3 is TGTGCCAGCAGCGAAAGGGGGCTTAACGGCTACACCTTC. It encodes CASSERGLNGYTF.

This clonotype was picked up a small number of times. The CDR3 nucleotides read TGTGCCAGCAGTTCCCCGCGTGAGACAGGGCGGGTTACCCAGTACTTC. Its protein is CASSSPRETGRVTQYF. The V call is TRBV28, the J call TRBJ2-5; TRBD1 aligns across 7 bases. In germline, CDR1 is MDHEN, CDR2 SYDVKM. V lost 4 bases and J lost 8; bases outside the gene matches: 16. The CDR3 is 16 amino acids.

The V call is TRBV19, the J call TRBJ2-7; the match to TRBD1 covers 8 bases. After removal of 7 bases from V and 6 bases from J, the junction contained 8 bases not matched to a gene. CDR1 LNHDA and CDR2 SQIVND come from the germline V gene (reference sequence). The CDR3 loop spans 13 amino acids. In nucleotides, the CDR3 is TGTGCCAGTACCTCGACAGGGGACGGCGAGCAGTACTTC. Protein product: CASTSTGDGEQYF.

This clonotype showed up just a few times. This rearrangement joins TRBV10-3 to TRBJ2-7; 10 positions match TRBD1. This CDR3 has 15 residues. V shed 3 bases and J 4 bases; nucleotides not matched to a gene: 6. Germline CDR1 is ENHRY and CDR2 is SYGVKD. The CDR3 DNA reads TGTGCCATCAGTGAAGAGGGACAGGGGATTTACGAGCAGTACTTC. Residues: CAISEEGQGIYEQYF.

This chain joins TRBV19 and TRBJ1-1; D ambiguous. CDR1 and CDR2 from the germline V gene are LNHDA and SQIVND (reference sequence). The V gene lost 3 bases and the J gene lost 0 bases, with 5 bases spanning the gap. CDR3 length equals 13 residues. This CDR3 is CASSITVNTEAFF. The CDR3 nucleotides read TGTGCCAGTAGTATTACCGTGAACACTGAAGCTTTCTTT.

The chain is built from TRBV5-1 and TRBJ1-1; 8 bases are shared with TRBD1. Germline V gene sequence: CDR1 SGHRS, CDR2 YFSETQ. The CDR3 is 15 residues long. The J segment lost 4 bases and the V segment lost 5 bases, leaving 10 bases of the junction unmatched. Written as DNA, the CDR3 is TGCGCCAGCAGACAGACAGGGGATATGGGCACTGAAGCTTTCTTT. Amino acid sequence: CASRQTGDMGTEAFF. Looking up the rest from reference TRBV5-1 and TRBJ1-1 gives the full variable domain: KAGVTQTPRYLIKTRGQQVTLSCSPISGHRSVSWYQQTPGQGLQFLFEYFSETQRNKGNFPGRFSGRQFSNSRSEMNVSTLELGDSALYLCASRQTGDMGTEAFFGQGTRLTVV.

The gene calls are TRBV28 and TRBJ2-3, with 7 bases aligning to TRBD2. Germline CDR1 MDHEN, CDR2 SYDVKM. Unmatched junction bases numbered 5, after V lost 3 bases and J lost 2 bases. The CDR3 runs 15 residues. CDR3 sequence reads: CASSLSGGITDTQYF. The CDR3 DNA reads TGTGCCAGCAGTTTGTCGGGGGGTATCACAGATACGCAGTATTTT.

The V gene is TRBV6-5, the J gene TRBJ2-5; D call uncertain. Germline V gives CDR1 MNHEY, CDR2 SVGAGI. The CDR3 contains 12 residues. V was shortened by 7 bases and J by 3 bases, with 9 bases between the two germline ends. CDR3 in DNA: TGTGCCAGCAAGGATTTCGAAGAGACCCAGTACTTC. Amino acid sequence: CASKDFEETQYF.

This sequence joins TRBV29-1 and TRBJ2-1, with 7 bases lining up with TRBD2. The CDR3 is 16 residues long. CDR1 and CDR2 from the germline V gene are SQVTM and ANQGSEA. Germline trimming cut 1 base from V and 4 bases from J; bases unmatched to any gene: 10. Here the CDR3 reads CSVEGGEGLRYNEQFF. In DNA, the CDR3 is TGCAGCGTTGAAGGGGGGGAGGGACTACGATACAATGAGCAGTTCTTC.

This clonotype showed up just a few times. The V and J genes are TRBV10-3 and TRBJ2-7; the match to TRBD1 covers 8 bases. Germline V gene data show CDR1 as ENHRY and CDR2 as SYGVKD. The CDR3 runs 14 residues. V dropped 6 bases and J dropped 5; count of bases not matched to a gene: 9. The CDR3 here is CAIRGRQGIHEQYF. The CDR3 DNA is TGTGCCATCAGGGGGAGACAGGGGATCCACGAGCAGTACTTC.

Only a few counts were recorded for this clonotype. This chain joins TRBV5-4 and TRBJ1-1; D is unclear. The germline CDR1 and CDR2 sequences are SGHNT and YYREEE (reference sequence). The CDR3 loop spans 13 amino acids. The V end was cut by 5 bases, the J end by 0 bases, with 8 bases between. The CDR3 here is CASRDGMNTEAFF. The CDR3 nucleotides read TGTGCCAGCAGAGACGGCATGAACACTGAAGCTTTCTTT.

This clonotype turned up a few times. V and J are TRBV5-1 and TRBJ2-5; 9 bases agree with TRBD1. V lost 3 bases and J lost 5; bases outside the gene matches: 5. The CDR3 has 14 residues. In germline, CDR1 is SGHRS, CDR2 YFSETQ. The CDR3 sequence: CASSYGTGTETQYF. The CDR3, as DNA: TGCGCCAGCAGCTACGGGACAGGGACGGAGACCCAGTACTTC. The complete variable domain, with remaining parts taken from reference TRBV5-1 and TRBJ2-5, reads KAGVTQTPRYLIKTRGQQVTLSCSPISGHRSVSWYQQTPGQGLQFLFEYFSETQRNKGNFPGRFSGRQFSNSRSEMNVSTLELGDSALYLCASSYGTGTETQYFGPGTRLLVL.

The V gene is TRBV12-3 or TRBV12-4, the J gene TRBJ1-3; no clear D. V lost 7 bases and J 0 bases, leaving 10 bases between the germline ends. The CDR3 sequence is 14 residues long. CDR3 sequence: CASNDQSSGNTIYF. The CDR3 DNA is TGTGCCAGCAACGATCAGAGCTCTGGAAACACCATATATTTT.

This clonotype was found many times. This chain joins TRBV3-1 and TRBJ2-1, with D unclear. This CDR3 is 16 amino acids long. V lost 0 bases, J lost 4 bases, and 13 bases lay in between. Germline loops: CDR1 LGHDT, CDR2 YNNKEL (reference sequence). In DNA form, the CDR3 reads TGTGCCAGCAGCCAAGATCTTCTGCGAGAATACAATGAGCAGTTCTTC. Translation: CASSQDLLREYNEQFF.

V gene TRBV7-2 combines with J gene TRBJ2-7; D not certain. The CDR3 loop spans 14 amino acids. V shed 1 base and J shed 3 bases, with 10 bases lying between them. Germline CDR1 and CDR2: SGHTA and FQGNSA. CDR3 region: CASSLGLLFYEQYF. The CDR3 DNA sequence: TGTGCCAGCAGCTTAGGGCTGCTCTTCTACGAGCAGTACTTC.

This chain uses TRBV6-1 with TRBJ2-7; possibly TRBD1 for D (6 bases). Trimming removed 1 base at V and 4 bases at J, with 14 bases between. Per the germline V gene, CDR1 is MNHNS and CDR2 is SASEGT. This CDR3 has 15 residues. CDR3 protein: CASSEVSGHLYEQYF. The CDR3 DNA reads as TGTGCCAGCAGTGAAGTTTCGGGACACCTTTACGAGCAGTACTTC.

The V call is TRBV7-8, the J call TRBJ2-3; 8 positions agree with TRBD2. V was clipped by 1 base and J by 0 bases; unmatched bases: 6. Germline V gene lookup returns CDR1 SGHVS and CDR2 FQNEAQ. CDR3 length: 17 amino acids. In nucleotides, the CDR3 is TGTGCCAGCAGCTTAGTTATAGCGGGAACTAGCACAGATACGCAGTATTTT. As protein: CASSLVIAGTSTDTQYF.

The table lists this clonotype with many counts. The genes are TRBV7-8 and TRBJ1-6; 7 positions match TRBD1. This CDR3 has 16 residues. CDR1 and CDR2 from the germline V gene are SGHVS and FQNEAQ. Germline trimming cut 1 base from V and 10 bases from J; bases unmatched to any gene: 10. CDR3 loop: CASSLVGGTVWSPLHF. The CDR3 bases are TGTGCCAGCAGCTTAGTCGGGGGGACAGTTTGGTCACCCCTCCACTTT. Supplemented by reference TRBV7-8 and TRBJ1-6, the full variable domain reads GAGVSQSPRYKVAKRGQDVALRCDPISGHVSLFWYQQALGQGPEFLTYFQNEAQLDKSGLPSDRFFAERPEGSVSTLKIQRTQQEDSAVYLCASSLVGGTVWSPLHFGNGTRLTVT.

The CDR3 loop is CASSDISQNEQFF. The CDR3 DNA is TGTGCCAGCAGCGATATTAGCCAGAATGAGCAGTTCTTC. J is TRBJ2-1 and V is TRBV7-2, with unresolved D. Germline CDR1 SGHTA, CDR2 FQGNSA. Trimming took 5 bases from V and 7 from J, leaving 12 bases between them. The CDR3 sequence is 13 residues long.

The chain has TRBV7-9 and TRBJ2-1; D call uncertain. The CDR3 runs 16 residues. Per the germline V gene, CDR1 is SEHNR and CDR2 is FQNEAQ (reference sequence). Trimming took 1 base from V and 1 from J, leaving 11 bases between them. The CDR3 is CASSLGTGPSYNEQFF. CDR3 nucleotides: TGTGCCAGCAGCTTAGGGACGGGCCCTTCCTACAATGAGCAGTTCTTC.

The J gene is TRBJ1-1, the V gene TRBV5-4; TRBD1 is a possible D gene (6 bases). The ends were cut back, 3 bases at V and 7 bases at J, with 10 bases in the middle. This CDR3 region has 12 residues. Per germline, CDR1 SGHNT and CDR2 YYREEE (reference sequence). For the CDR3, the DNA is TGTGCCAGCAGCTGGGGGGGCGGTGAAGCTTTCTTT. Protein product: CASSWGGGEAFF.

The CDR3: CASSYSGGGATDTQYF. In DNA, the CDR3 is TGTGCCAGCAGTTACTCGGGCGGGGGAGCCACAGATACGCAGTATTTT. The chain combines TRBV6-5 with TRBJ2-3, with 7 bases matching TRBD2. V lost 0 bases and J lost 2; bases outside the gene matches: 5. The CDR3 is 16 amino acids. The germline gives CDR1 MNHEY, CDR2 SVGAGI.

J is TRBJ1-1 and V is TRBV7-8; the D gene is possibly TRBD1 (6 bases). The V end lost 2 bases, the J end lost 4 bases, and 20 bases lay between the germline ends. The CDR3 extends over 17 amino acids. Germline V gene sequence: CDR1 SGHVS, CDR2 FQNEAQ. The CDR3, as DNA: TGTGCCAGCAGCTTATTCAGGGGCCCGTCAAATGGCACTGAAGCTTTCTTT. Protein sequence: CASSLFRGPSNGTEAFF.

The chain has TRBV28 and TRBJ1-2, with 7 bases lining up with TRBD1. This CDR3 is built from 15 residues. Trimming took 8 bases from V and 0 from J; bases not matched to a gene: 9. Germline loops: CDR1 MDHEN, CDR2 SYDVKM. CDR3: CASAPGQEPNYGYTF. Written as DNA, the CDR3 is TGTGCCAGCGCTCCCGGACAGGAGCCTAACTATGGCTACACCTTC.